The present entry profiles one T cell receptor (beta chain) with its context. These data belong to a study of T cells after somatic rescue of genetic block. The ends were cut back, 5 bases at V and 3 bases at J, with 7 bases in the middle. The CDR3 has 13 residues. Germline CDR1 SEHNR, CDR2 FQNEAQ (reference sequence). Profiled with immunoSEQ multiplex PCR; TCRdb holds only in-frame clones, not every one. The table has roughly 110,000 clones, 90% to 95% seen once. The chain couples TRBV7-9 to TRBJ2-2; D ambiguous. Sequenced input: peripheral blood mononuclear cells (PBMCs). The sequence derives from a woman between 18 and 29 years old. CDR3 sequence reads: CASSPLYTGELFF. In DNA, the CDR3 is TGTGCCAGCAGCCCCCTGTACACCGGGGAGCTGTTTTTT. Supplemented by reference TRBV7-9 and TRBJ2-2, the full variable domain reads DTGVSQNPRHKITKRGQNVTFRCDPISEHNRLYWYRQTLGQGPEFLTYFQNEAQLEKSRLLSDRFSAERPKGSFSTLEIQRTEQGDSAMYLCASSPLYTGELFFGEGSRLTVL.